The clone carrying this T cell receptor beta chain has a handful of counts. As yet, its antigen is unknown. This sample was taken from a study of T cell repertoires in cytomegalovirus infection. One entry per CDR3 protein, called by TCRdb with MiXCR from the reads. The sample has 450,000 to 650,000 distinct CDR3 sequences; 40% are singletons. The source of this sequence is a human donor in good health (CMV status not recorded). Some clones in this sample may be carry-over from other donors' samples. The sample was cultured PBMCs, taken from culture after CMV antigen stimulation.

As DNA, the CDR3 is TGTGCCTCCCGGGACCAGCGGGAGAGGGACGGGGAGCTGTTTTTT. Translation gives CASRDQRERDGELFF. The chain uses TRBV10-3 and TRBJ2-2; TRBD2 matches at 8 bases. The CDR3 sequence is 15 residues long. Germline trimming cut 11 bases from V and 7 bases from J; bases unmatched to any gene: 15. In germline, CDR1 is ENHRY, CDR2 SYGVKD.